A selection of T cell receptor beta chains follows, all from one sample in a study of blood T cell repertoires in COVID-19. Assay: immunoSEQ multiplex PCR; the TCRdb copy retains only in-frame clones and omits some. The table lists approximately 100,000 clones, roughly 79% of them singletons. Sequencing used peripheral blood. Every receptor here comes from a human donor in a cohort sampled during active COVID-19. The CDR3 runs from the conserved cysteine through the conserved F or W. The D gene is left open where the match is weak. Some rows mark clone size as missing; the rest say once, few, many or name a class of expanded clone.

v_call,d_call,clone_size,j_call,cdr3_nt,cdr3_aa
TRBV7-6,TRBD2,-,TRBJ2-3,TGTGCCAGCAGCTTCAAATTGCCGGGACTAGCGGGGTCTAGGGGAGATACGCAGTATTTT,CASSFKLPGLAGSRGDTQYF
TRBV6-5,-,few,TRBJ2-7,TGTGCCAGCAGGGACAGTGGGGCCTACGAGCAGTACTTC,CASRDSGAYEQYF
TRBV27,TRBD1,-,TRBJ2-7,TGTGCCAGCAGTTGGAACAGGGGATACGAGCAGTACTTC,CASSWNRGYEQYF
TRBV28,-,once,TRBJ2-7,TGTGCCAGCAGTTTACGGTCAGGCCCTGACTCCTACGAGCAGTACTTC,CASSLRSGPDSYEQYF
TRBV3-1/TRBV3-2,-,-,TRBJ2-7,TGTGCCAGCAGCAATCTGGGGGGAAAGTTATACGAGCAGTACTTC,CASSNLGGKLYEQYF
TRBV7-2,-,once,TRBJ2-1,TGTGCCAGCAGCTTAGCGGGGGGCGGGAGACGGGAGCAGTTCTTC,CASSLAGGGRREQFF
TRBV28,TRBD2,-,TRBJ2-7,TGTGCCAGCAGTACACATAGCGGGAGATCCTACGAGCAGTACTTC,CASSTHSGRSYEQYF
TRBV6-1,-,few,TRBJ1-1,TGTGCCAGCAGTGAACGGGGCAGGGGTTTAAACACTGAAGCTTTCTTT,CASSERGRGLNTEAFF
TRBV18,-,-,TRBJ2-7,TGTGCCAGCTCACCACCGAGCCAATACGAGCAGTACTTC,CASSPPSQYEQYF
TRBV25-1,TRBD1,-,TRBJ1-5,TGTGCCAGCAGTGGTCGACAGGGTGGCAATCAGCCCCAGCATTTT,CASSGRQGGNQPQHF
TRBV10-3,TRBD1,few,TRBJ1-2,TGTGCCATCAGTACATCAGGGGGCGATGGCTACACCTTC,CAISTSGGDGYTF
TRBV29-1,-,-,TRBJ2-1,TGCAGCGTCACTGTTGACAGGTTGAGGAATGAGCAGTTCTTC,CSVTVDRLRNEQFF
TRBV9,TRBD1,-,TRBJ2-7,TGTGCCAGCAGCCCGGGACAGGGTTACGAGCAGTACTTC,CASSPGQGYEQYF
TRBV5-4,TRBD1,-,TRBJ1-6,TGTGCCAGCAGCATTGACAGGGCGGATTCACCCCTCCACTTT,CASSIDRADSPLHF
TRBV18,-,-,TRBJ2-2,TGTGCCAGCTCACCACCAGACCGGGAAAGCCCTATTCGGGAGCTGTTTTTT,CASSPPDRESPIRELFF
TRBV6-5,TRBD2,few,TRBJ2-7,TGTGCCAGCAGTTTGGGGACTAGCGGGGGCTACGAGCAGTACTTC,CASSLGTSGGYEQYF
TRBV19,-,-,TRBJ1-6,TGTGCCAGTAGTATAGCAGTCTCCTATAATTCACCCCTCCACTTT,CASSIAVSYNSPLHF
TRBV2,-,-,TRBJ1-5,TGTGCCAGCACCGGAGGACGGGGCAATCAGCCCCAGCATTTT,CASTGGRGNQPQHF
TRBV9,TRBD2,-,TRBJ2-3,TGTGCCAGCAGCGCTCCGCGGACTAGCGGGGGGCTCACAGATACGCAGTATTTT,CASSAPRTSGGLTDTQYF
TRBV6-1,-,-,TRBJ2-5,TGTGCCAGCAGTGAAGCAATCGGGCAGGGTCGGATCGGAGAGACCCAGTACTTC,CASSEAIGQGRIGETQYF
TRBV30,TRBD1,-,TRBJ1-2,TGTGCCTGGAGCGGAGGACAGGGGGCGCGAGGCTACACCTTC,CAWSGGQGARGYTF
TRBV18,-,-,TRBJ2-3,TGTGCCAGCTCACCCCCCAGTGCTAGCACAGATACGCAGTATTTT,CASSPPSASTDTQYF
TRBV14,TRBD2,-,TRBJ2-5,TGTGCCAGCAGCCAAGATGGCGGAACCCCGGGACTAGCGGGGGGCATGGAGACCCAGTACTTC,CASSQDGGTPGLAGGMETQYF
TRBV30,-,-,TRBJ2-6,TGTGCCTGGAGTGTACTGAACGGGGCCAACGTCCTGACTTTC,CAWSVLNGANVLTF
TRBV2,-,-,TRBJ1-5,TGTGCCAGCAGTGTAGGGGCCGAGATTCAGCCCCAGCATTTT,CASSVGAEIQPQHF
TRBV24-1,TRBD2,-,TRBJ2-3,TGTGCCACCAGTGATCCCGGGACTAGCGGCAGGTACGCGCAGTATTTT,CATSDPGTSGRYAQYF
TRBV6-6,-,-,TRBJ2-1,TGTGCCAGCAGTCAGGACTTTGAGCAGTTCTTC,CASSQDFEQFF
TRBV6-1,-,-,TRBJ1-2,TGTGCCAGCAGTGAAGGTGGGTTGGTGAGGAGAGAACACTATGGCTACACCTTC,CASSEGGLVRREHYGYTF
TRBV6-6,TRBD1,-,TRBJ2-7,TGTGCCAGCAGTTACTTGCAGGGGGTCGACGAGCAGTACTTC,CASSYLQGVDEQYF
TRBV3-1/TRBV3-2,TRBD1,-,TRBJ1-2,TGTGCCAGCAGCCCCGGGACAGGGAGCTATGGCTACACCTTC,CASSPGTGSYGYTF
TRBV5-6,-,-,TRBJ1-5,TGTGCCAGCAGCCATTTTGACAGACATCAGCCCCAGCATTTT,CASSHFDRHQPQHF
TRBV6-5,-,-,TRBJ1-1,TGTGCCAGCACACTAAATTTGAACACTGAAGCTTTCTTT,CASTLNLNTEAFF
TRBV7-9,-,-,TRBJ2-5,TGTGCCAGCAGCCACGGGCTGGCGGGGGAGACCCAGTACTTC,CASSHGLAGETQYF
TRBV6-5,-,-,TRBJ1-1,TGTGCCAGCAGTTTCACTAGGAACACTGAAGCTTTCTTT,CASSFTRNTEAFF
TRBV12-5,-,-,TRBJ1-1,TGTGCTAGTGCCGGGGGGGGCGCGAACACTGAAGCTTTCTTT,CASAGGGANTEAFF
TRBV5-1,-,-,TRBJ1-6,TGCGCCAGCAGCTCGGCGGATTCGGGTTCACCCCTCCACTTT,CASSSADSGSPLHF
TRBV7-2,TRBD2,-,TRBJ2-5,TGTGCCAGCAGCTTATCTAGCGGGGCTGAGGAGACCCAGTACTTC,CASSLSSGAEETQYF
TRBV15,-,-,TRBJ1-5,TGTGCCACCAGCAGAGATCTTGGACTCAATCAGCCCCAGCATTTT,CATSRDLGLNQPQHF
TRBV7-3,TRBD2,-,TRBJ2-1,TGTGCCAGCAGCTCCTCCGATGGGACTAGCGGGGTTTCGTACAATGAGCAGTTCTTC,CASSSSDGTSGVSYNEQFF
TRBV6-5,TRBD1,-,TRBJ2-2,TGTGCCAGCAGTCGACAGGGGCGAAACACCGGGGAGCTGTTTTTT,CASSRQGRNTGELFF
TRBV13,-,-,TRBJ2-1,TGTGCCAGCAGCCAGGCGCTAAGCTCCTACAATGAGCAGTTCTTC,CASSQALSSYNEQFF
TRBV7-8,TRBD2,-,TRBJ2-5,TGTGCCAGCAGCTTAGAAATAGCGGGGGGGCCAAAGACCCAGTACTTC,CASSLEIAGGPKTQYF
TRBV6-5,-,-,TRBJ1-2,TGTGCCAGCAGTTACTTTAGACAGTCCTATGGCTACACCTTC,CASSYFRQSYGYTF
TRBV6-1,TRBD1,-,TRBJ1-6,TGTGCCAGCAGTGACATGGGACAGTTGATGAATTCACCCCTCCACTTT,CASSDMGQLMNSPLHF
TRBV27,TRBD2,-,TRBJ2-7,TGTGCCAGCAGTTTATCCGGGACTAGCGAAACCTACGAGCAGTACTTC,CASSLSGTSETYEQYF
TRBV9,-,-,TRBJ2-7,TGTGCCAGCAGCGTACGGGACACCTACGAGCAGTACTTC,CASSVRDTYEQYF
TRBV5-5,-,-,TRBJ1-1,TGTGCCAGCAGCTTGGCGGGGGGGAACACTGAAGCTTTCTTT,CASSLAGGNTEAFF
TRBV6-5,TRBD2,-,TRBJ2-7,TGTGCCAGCAGTTTTGTGACTAGCGGGAGCGGTTACGAGCAGTACTTC,CASSFVTSGSGYEQYF
TRBV6-2/TRBV6-3,-,-,TRBJ1-2,TGTGCCAGCAGTTTGGGGGGAGGCTACACCTTC,CASSLGGGYTF
TRBV6-5,-,-,TRBJ1-2,TGTGCCAGCACCGCTTACAGGGCTGGCTACACCTTC,CASTAYRAGYTF
TRBV6-5,-,-,TRBJ2-1,TGTGCCAGCAGTCCGGGACTCTCCAGTGAGCAGTTCTTC,CASSPGLSSEQFF
TRBV9,TRBD1,few,TRBJ2-3,TGTGCCAGCAGCGCGGGGACAGGACTTAATACGCAGTATTTT,CASSAGTGLNTQYF
TRBV28,TRBD2,-,TRBJ2-3,TGTGCCAGCAGCGGACTAGCGGGCACAGATACGCAGTATTTT,CASSGLAGTDTQYF
TRBV27,-,-,TRBJ1-2,TGTGCCAGCAGTCCGCAGGGAAGGATTAACTATGGCTACACCTTC,CASSPQGRINYGYTF
TRBV6-5,TRBD2,-,TRBJ2-2,TGTGCCAGCAGTCTAGCGGGGGGAGGTACCGGGGAGCTGTTTTTT,CASSLAGGGTGELFF
TRBV6-5,-,once,TRBJ2-3,TGTGCCAGCAGTTGGGACTCCACAGATACGCAGTATTTT,CASSWDSTDTQYF